This TCR beta chain was profiled in a study of CD8+ T cells in alopecia areata. Treatment of the sample: oral pan-JAK inhibitor, 5-10 mg twice daily. The CDR3 length is 13 residues. V dropped 5 bases and J dropped 6 bases, with 14 bases sitting between them. Germline V lookup: CDR1 PRHDT, CDR2 FYEKMQ (reference sequence). In each case, RNA was isolated and then reverse transcribed into cDNA as the sequencing template. Data came from immunoSEQ multiplex PCR; TCRdb stores just in-frame clones and leaves some out. The sample has 87,000 or so clones; approximately 70% are singletons. This clone was seen a few times.

The chain combines TRBV13 with TRBJ2-7, with D perhaps matching TRBD2 (6 bases). The sample in question was CD8+ T cells sorted from blood, obtained at approximately week 42, from a patient treated with tofacitinib. This clonotype was obtained from a human donor with alopecia areata. The CDR3 DNA sequence: TGTGCCAGCAGCATAAGACTAGATGCCGAGCAGTACTTC. It yields the protein CASSIRLDAEQYF.